These 17 T cell receptor beta chains share one sample of origin, sequenced in a study of regulatory T cells in long-lasting Graves disease. Time point here: newly diagnosed GD, antithyroid drugs for less than 3 months. RNA extracted from PBMCs served as the sequencing template. Both iRepertoire HTBI primers and Arm-PCR of CDR3 regions were used to build the TCR beta libraries. MiXCR, run by TCRdb on the multiplex PCR reads, gives a single entry per CDR3 protein. The sample lists over 500,000 distinct CDR3 sequences, about 15% occurring once. The sample also formed part of further work on T cells in Graves' hyperthyroidism and ophthalmopathy.

The material sequenced was peripheral blood mononuclear cells (PBMCs), taken at new diagnosis, from a patient treated with antithyroid drugs. The receptor source for this set is a man younger than 30 with Graves disease.

The V call is TRBV7-9, the J call TRBJ2-7; D is uncertain. V lost 1 base, J lost 0 bases, and 16 bases lay in between. The CDR3 loop spans 17 amino acids. CDR1 SEHNR and CDR2 FQNEAQ come from the germline V gene (reference sequence). CDR3 nucleotides: TGTGCCAGCAGCTTAGGGGGATTGGGTAAAAGCTCCTACGAGCAGTACTTC. It is translated as CASSLGGLGKSSYEQYF.

This clonotype was seen a handful of times. The V gene is TRBV30, the J gene TRBJ2-1; no clear D gene. The germline V and J ends were trimmed by 2 bases and 3 bases, with 5 bases remaining between them. This CDR3 is 12 amino acids long. Germline assignment: CDR1 GTSNPN and CDR2 SVGIG (reference sequence). CDR3 amino acids: CAWSLLYNEQFF. In DNA form, the CDR3 reads TGTGCCTGGAGTCTCCTCTACAATGAGCAGTTCTTC. The whole variable domain, remainder taken from reference TRBV30 and TRBJ2-1, is SQTIHQWPATLVQPVGSPLSLECTVEGTSNPNLYWYRQAAGRGLQLLFYSVGIGQISSEVPQNLSASRPQDRQFILSSKKLLLSDSGFYLCAWSLLYNEQFFGPGTRLTVL.

In its sample, this clonotype was seen a few times. V usage is TRBV6-1 and J usage is TRBJ2-3, with D unresolved. The germline V and J ends were trimmed by 5 bases and 5 bases, with 11 bases remaining between them. The CDR3 covers 13 residues. Germline V lookup: CDR1 MNHNS, CDR2 SASEGT. The CDR3 loop is CASSPSYEDTQYF. CDR3 DNA sequence: TGTGCCAGCAGTCCATCTTACGAAGATACGCAGTATTTT.

This clonotype was seen a handful of times. The V and J genes are TRBV14 and TRBJ2-6, with no clear D. Germline V lookup: CDR1 SGHDN, CDR2 FVKESK. Between the trimmed V and J ends, which lost 5 bases and 0 bases, there was a span of 8 bases. The CDR3 consists of 15 residues. CDR3 sequence reads: CASSTRSSGANVLTF. The CDR3, as DNA: TGTGCCAGCAGCACCCGGAGCTCTGGGGCCAACGTCCTGACTTTC. The complete variable domain, with remaining parts taken from reference TRBV14 and TRBJ2-6, reads EAGVTQFPSHSVIEKGQTVTLRCDPISGHDNLYWYRRVMGKEIKFLLHFVKESKQDESGMPNNRFLAERTGGTYSTLKVQPAELEDSGVYFCASSTRSSGANVLTFGAGSRLTVL.

There are many counts of this clonotype. The chain employs TRBV18 and TRBJ2-6, with D tentatively TRBD1 (6 bases). Germline V CDR1 and CDR2: KGHSH, LQKENI. The ends were cut back, 8 bases at V and 1 base at J, with 12 bases in the middle. The CDR3 loop spans 15 amino acids. The CDR3 nucleotides are TGTGCCAGCAGCCCCAGGGGTTCTGGGGCCAACGTCCTGACTTTC. This sequence encodes CASSPRGSGANVLTF.

This clonotype was picked up a small number of times. V gene TRBV6-1 combines with J gene TRBJ2-7; D unresolved. This CDR3 spans 14 amino acids. In germline, CDR1 is MNHNS, CDR2 SASEGT. Trimming pared 1 base from V and 3 bases from J, leaving 10 bases between. The CDR3, as DNA: TGTGCCAGCAGTGAAGTGTTCCGCGACTACGAGCAGTACTTC. Its protein product is CASSEVFRDYEQYF.

This clonotype came up many times. The chain is built from TRBV10-3 and TRBJ2-5; D gene uncertain. The V and J ends lost 8 bases and 5 bases respectively, with 9 bases between them. This CDR3 spans 11 amino acids. Germline values: CDR1 ENHRY, CDR2 SYGVKD. The CDR3 DNA reads as TGTGCCATCCGAGGTGGGGAGACCCAGTACTTC. Translating gives CAIRGGETQYF.

The chain employs TRBV24-1 and TRBJ2-3; the match to TRBD1 covers 7 bases. Looked up from germline, CDR1 is KGHDR and CDR2 is SFDVKD. The CDR3 spans 15 residues. V shed 8 bases, J shed 6 bases, and the junction held 13 bases outside the gene matches. CDR3 DNA sequence: TGTGCCACCATGACGAAGGGCAGGGGGTCCGATACGCAGTATTTT. Translating gives CATMTKGRGSDTQYF.

The chain uses TRBV20-1 and TRBJ2-1, with 7 nucleotides matching TRBD2. J lost 3 bases, V lost 3 bases, and 5 bases had no gene match. The CDR3 totals 14 residues. The germline gives CDR1 DFQATT, CDR2 SNEGSKA (reference sequence). The CDR3 is CSASRAGDYNEQFF. The CDR3 DNA reads as TGCAGTGCTAGCCGGGCGGGGGACTACAATGAGCAGTTCTTC.

This clonotype has a count of ten or more. The genes are TRBV12-3 or TRBV12-4 and TRBJ1-1; 7 nucleotides align to TRBD1. With 7 bases clipped from V and 12 bases from J, the junction kept 8 bases outside the gene matches. CDR3 length: 11 residues. CDR3 coding DNA: TGTGCCAGCACCAGGGGGACTCGAACTTTCTTT. This gives the protein CASTRGTRTFF.

This clonotype was seen a few times. The chain joins TRBV6-2 or TRBV6-3 to TRBJ2-1; D might be TRBD1 (5 bases). CDR1 is MNHEY, CDR2 SVGEGT, per germline. The V end lost 0 bases, the J end lost 9 bases, and 9 bases lay between the germline ends. The CDR3 is 13 residues long. The CDR3 reads CASSYSGTGEQFF. CDR3 in DNA: TGTGCCAGCAGTTACTCGGGCACAGGTGAGCAGTTCTTC.

The V call is TRBV3-1, the J call TRBJ1-2; 9 bases map to TRBD1. With V trimmed by 2 bases and J by 8 bases, 3 bases remained unmatched. The CDR3 spans 13 residues. Germline CDR1 reads LGHDT; CDR2 reads YNNKEL (reference sequence). Here the CDR3 reads CASSQYRGLGYTF. CDR3 in DNA: TGTGCCAGCAGCCAATACAGGGGGCTCGGCTACACCTTC.

The chain joins TRBV29-1 to TRBJ2-3, with D possibly TRBD1 on 6 matching bases. Germline V lookup: CDR1 SQVTM, CDR2 ANQGSEA. Between the trimmed V and J ends, which lost 4 bases and 3 bases, there was a span of 14 bases. The CDR3 loop spans 14 amino acids. CDR3 in DNA: TGCAGCGTTGCCGTCGGCAGGGGTACAGATACGCAGTATTTT. It encodes CSVAVGRGTDTQYF.

This clonotype was seen at least ten times. CDR3 sequence reads: CASSLSPGGYEQYF. DNA of the CDR3: TGTGCCAGCAGCCTCTCCCCAGGGGGCTACGAGCAGTACTTC. This chain connects TRBV28 to TRBJ2-7, with 7 bases fitting TRBD1. Germline CDR1 reads MDHEN; CDR2 reads SYDVKM. The trim removed 6 bases at V and 3 bases at J, leaving 8 bases unmatched. This CDR3 has 14 residues.

The rearrangement uses TRBV18 and TRBJ2-1; D unresolved. The CDR3 sequence is 14 residues long. CDR1 is KGHSH, CDR2 LQKENI, per germline. The germline V and J ends were trimmed by 2 bases and 6 bases, with 11 bases remaining between them. The CDR3 DNA follows: TGTGCCAGCTCACCAAGGACCGATGGCAATGAGCAGTTCTTC. This gives the protein CASSPRTDGNEQFF.

This clonotype was seen at least ten times. The V and J genes are TRBV6-1 and TRBJ1-2, with D possibly matching TRBD1 (5 bases). V was clipped by 6 bases and J by 5 bases, with 10 bases between them. The germline V gene encodes CDR1 MNHNS and CDR2 SASEGT. CDR3 length: 12 residues. CDR3: CASRPQGYGYTF. In nucleotides, the CDR3 is TGTGCCAGCAGACCTCAGGGATATGGCTACACCTTC.

In its sample, this clonotype was seen many times. The chain combines TRBV12-3 or TRBV12-4 with TRBJ1-1, with D possibly TRBD1 on 5 matching bases. Trimming stripped 5 bases from V and 6 bases from J, with 13 bases between. The CDR3 totals 13 residues. The CDR3 coding sequence is TGTGCCAGCAGTAGGGGCCCCGGCGCTGAAGCTTTCTTT. Amino acids: CASSRGPGAEAFF.